This T cell receptor (beta chain) comes out of a study of blood T cell repertoires in COVID-19. The wider study: COVID-19 samples, acute and convalescent, were from the United States, Italy and Spain. The cDNA or gDNA used as material had been derived from T cells, B-cell-depleted T cells, or PBMCs.

As processed by the authors: For nucleated cells, counts were estimated from reference gene primer amplification. Data came from immunoSEQ multiplex PCR; TCRdb stores just in-frame clones and leaves some out. V, J and clone size are those of that table, while D and trimming were read from the DNA. The sample carries 150,000 to 170,000 clones, roughly 88% recorded once. The germline V gene encodes CDR1 SNHLY and CDR2 FYNNEI. V was shortened by 3 bases and J by 1 base, with 10 bases between the two germline ends. This CDR3 spans 15 amino acids. The Seattle patients joined while their infection was active and were tracked longitudinally afterward.

The chain uses TRBV2 and TRBJ1-5, with a weak D call TRBD1 (5 bases). Sequencing was performed on peripheral blood. The receptor was derived from a man between 60 and 75 years old with COVID-19, enrolled during active disease. The CDR3 sequence is CASSEGPGSNQPQHF. The CDR3 DNA is TGTGCCAGCAGTGAGGGGCCAGGGAGCAATCAGCCCCAGCATTTT.